This T cell receptor beta chain was identified during a study of cytomegalovirus exposure and HLA in healthy donors (dated by TCRdb to about 2017). With respect to the entire study: An earlier analysis of about 530 of the donors reported under 300 Gb of sequence data and roughly 120 million unique TCR beta sequences obtained from about 180 million T cells. Roughly 300 gigabases of sequencing data and 75 million to 85 million unique TCR sequences made up an early release that covered roughly 670 HLA-typed donors. The genetic ancestry cluster associated with self-reported Caucasian donors included roughly 84% of the 350 to 500 genotyped donors. The study aimed to test whether cataloging public T cell receptors could reveal signatures of past pathogen exposure. The study profiled the T cell repertoires of approximately 700 subjects by immunosequencing and related them to cytomegalovirus serostatus. A separate validation cohort of roughly 110 different subjects was used in addition to the roughly 700-subject first cohort. The study combined high-throughput TCR immunosequencing, statistical association of individual TCRs with disease status, and machine learning to predict cytomegalovirus infection status. A later analysis re-examined previously published TCR beta repertoires from around 670 donors and added high-resolution HLA genotyping to investigate patterns of TCR occurrence. In the later analysis, no new phenotypic data were used to find candidate immune exposures; instead, reliance was placed on TCR beta sequences and their occurrence across donors. An earlier analysis of a few hundred of the donors applied high-throughput TCR beta sequencing to assess whether each TCR beta V gene segment acted as functional or pseudogenic. Donor age, sex, ethnicity and CMV serostatus were collected together with the repertoire data. In a later genetic analysis, genome-wide SNP genotypes for 398 of the 666 donors were used, and that subset was treated as a discovery cohort. All discovery cohort repertoires had been generated on a single sequencing platform. Both class I and class II loci were covered by HLA typing, at four-digit resolution. Typing coverage varied by locus: about 629-630 donors for A, B, C, DRB1 and DQB1; more than 500 for DQA1; more than 600 for DPA1; 450 to 480 for DPB1. Five DR-DQ haplotypes were treated as single units for association and clustering because of strong linkage in the cohort. On average, roughly 240,000 unique TCR beta nucleotide sequences were sequenced per donor among some 430 genotyped donors of the cohort, with approximately 18% of those sequences being non-productive.

Measured from the cysteine to the phenylalanine, the CDR3 is 13 residues long. Of the read, only the CDR3 DNA is kept; its 39 bases are in frame from base 1. Relative to germline, V is 7 bases shorter and J is 0 bases shorter, with 4 bases between their ends. The germline V gene (reference sequence) yields LNHDA for CDR1 and SQIVND for CDR2. Library preparation was by the immunoSEQ multiplex PCR assay. For the multiplex PCR, a mixture combining 60 forward primers for TCR Vbeta segments and 13 reverse primers for TCR Jbeta segments was used. A multiplex PCR assay on genomic DNA amplified the CDR3 region of rearranged TCR beta genes. The Illumina HiSeq System was used to sequence the amplified TCR beta libraries as 87-base-pair reads. On the study's bioinformatics: Across the 500 to 700 repertoires, a later analysis counted tens of millions of unique TCR beta chains, 9.5 million to 12 million of which were shared by at least two donors. Raw reads were error-corrected and collapsed into unique sequences with a nearest-neighbor algorithm that merged closely related sequences to remove PCR and sequencing errors. CDR3 sequences were aligned to IMGT reference sequences to assign V, D and J gene segments. For a sequence to be retained, a match of at least six nucleotides was required to both a V gene segment and a J gene segment. Rearrangements were classified as productive when the CDR3 lacked stop codons and remained in frame with V and J, and all other rearrangements were classified as non-productive. CDR3 was defined according to IMGT convention as the region running from the second conserved V-encoded cysteine to the conserved J-encoded phenylalanine. The earlier analysis of about 610 of the donors excluded any sequence lacking an unambiguous match to a single V gene segment. In an earlier analysis of around 600 of the donors, V segments were called functional above 56.7% productive rearrangements and were called segregating when the between-donor standard deviation exceeded 5%. A statistical classification framework was developed to diagnose cytomegalovirus status using the catalog of TCR beta chain sequences. V and J gene assignment, in a later analysis, came from comparing TCR nucleotide sequences with IMGT/GENE-DB human TR gene sequences. A later analysis assigned CDR3 sequences and most-parsimonious VDJ recombination scenarios with the TCRdist pipeline. In a later analysis, each TCR beta chain was defined by its CDR3 amino acid sequence together with its V-gene family, and reads without a unique V-gene family were excluded. To address suspected cross-contamination and a sequencing artifact, a later analysis removed approximately 600 highly shared, low-generation-probability nucleotide sequences. In a later analysis, a clonal expansion index was calculated for each public chain from normalized within-repertoire ranks of inferred template counts. In a later analysis, generation probabilities were computed using a VDJ recombination model fitted to out-of-frame rearrangements, and the results were checked against IGoR. A later analysis scored TCR-TCR, TCR-HLA and TCR-CMV co-occurrence with hypergeometric tests, applying a repertoire-size bias correction to TCR pairs. To estimate false discovery rates, a later analysis permuted the HLA or CMV assignments 20 times. A later analysis grouped co-occurring TCRs with DBSCAN, adding TCRdist sequence similarity when clustering within HLA-allele-positive subsets. Repertoires with fewer than 30,000 or more than 120,000 public chains, plus five repertoires with anomalous nucleotide sharing, were excluded from co-occurrence clustering. Here the immuneACCESS table is served through TCRdb, limited to in-frame sequences with V and J called. Missing clones are a known gap in these copies; in checked studies unresolved V genes cover under half, and the rest lacks a known reason. V, J and clone size reflect that table, while D and trimming were determined from the DNA. This sample's table lists about 84,000 clones. About 0.6% of the sample lies in the top ten.

General study outcomes and caveats: The authors suggested that the approach could potentially be generalized to other disease states and immunological phenotypes. Because counts were too low, roughly 18 rarely observed V segments, including chromosome 9 orphons, were left out of the earlier analysis of some 640 of the donors. Linkage disequilibrium might explain the correlated functional status among segregating V segments, but an unknown experimental factor could not be ruled out. An association between a missense DCLRE1C variant and V-gene and J-gene trimming of TCR beta chains was found in a later genetic analysis and replicated in an independent cohort. When HLA alleles, especially DR and DQ, strongly co-occurred, TCR associations were difficult to assign to individual alleles. At a false discovery rate of 0.05, a later analysis linked around 15,000 TCR beta sequences to specific HLA alleles. Roughly uniform sequencing depth across donors was assumed in presence/absence analyses, although this assumption may not hold. Compared with the roughly 670-donor mean, donors in an Asian-associated ancestry cluster had fewer N-insertions in productive TCRs, according to a later genetic analysis. A group of highly shared sequence variants was considered likely to be a technical artifact of the sequencing pipeline. A few of the identified cytomegalovirus-associated TCR beta chains were confirmed in vitro to be specific for cytomegalovirus antigens. In a later analysis, TCR association rates were found to vary across HLA loci, with the most associated TCRs seen for DRB1 alleles and the fewest for HLA-C alleles. In a later analysis, HLA-associated TCR beta chains showed more clonal expansion and lower generation probabilities than non-associated chains that were equally common. In both the original and validation cohorts, the classifier was reported to diagnose cytomegalovirus status with high specificity and sensitivity. Because some donors lacked HLA typing at each locus, the association tests relied only on the typed subset. According to a later analysis, most CMV-associated TCR beta chains appeared to be HLA-restricted, and the HLA associations seemed to be driven largely by CMV exposure. Only TCR beta chains were sequenced in this cohort, and the absence of alpha or paired-chain data limited detectable features. A further reported finding was that TCR beta sequences accurately predicted the HLA-A and HLA-B alleles for most subjects in the first cohort. CMV serostatus was the only immune exposure information available for the cohort. Across donors, most TCR sequences were observed very rarely, whereas some public TCRs were present in many individuals. Some IMGT-functional V segments, including TRBV6-2 and TRBV6-3, could not be told apart with the 87-base-pair reads, so those segments were excluded. An earlier analysis of approximately 500 of the donors showed that most TCR beta V segments appeared in productive rearrangements either about 87% or about 30% of the time, which broadly matched IMGT annotations. The study gave a list of under 200 TCR beta chains associated with cytomegalovirus. A later analysis reported that several top co-occurrence clusters appeared linked to parvovirus B19, influenza, CMV and Epstein-Barr virus.

The cohort consisted of 600 to 750 healthy bone marrow donors. Cohort members were all nominally healthy when sampled, although unrecorded immune exposures were likely present. The donor tested CMV seronegative and was one of the 352 seronegative cohort members. Every donor gave a peripheral blood sample, and the peripheral blood mononuclear cells from that sample were used for TCR beta sequencing. The Qiagen DNeasy Blood Extraction Kit was used to extract genomic DNA from the blood cell samples. About this clone itself: There is no known antigen for this receptor.

The material sequenced was PBMCs. This TCR was sampled from a man aged 50 to 59 in good health and CMV-seronegative. The rearranged chain carries TRBV19 and TRBJ1-6, with no D gene named confidently. The nucleotide sequence is TGTGCCAGTAAGCCCTCCTATAATTCACCCCTCCACTTT. Translated, it gives CASKPSYNSPLHF.